These 26 T cell receptor beta chains were sequenced from one sample in a study of blood T cells in healthy people across ages. Alongside a J-beta primer mix, a sample-barcoded 5' primer served in a second PCR lasting roughly 6 to 12 cycles. TCRdb recomputed calls from the 5' RACE reads with MiXCR, one row per CDR3 protein. Counted here are over 750,000 distinct CDR3 sequences, more than 20% occurring once; the ten biggest clones make up around 9.2%. This same sample was also part of a study on T cells of mothers and their children.

Sequenced: blood. These TCRs come from a boy between 10 and 17 years old in good health.

The chain uses TRBV2 and TRBJ2-7, with TRBD2 matching 9 bases. With the DNA end fitting TRBJ2-1 better, the J assignment may be wrong. The CDR3 totals 15 residues. Germline CDR1 is SNHLY and CDR2 is FYNNEI. Here the CDR3 reads CASSEGGRAADEQFF. CDR3 coding DNA: TGTGCCAGCAGTGAAGGCGGGAGGGCCGCGGATGAGCAGTTCTTC.

A few counts support this clonotype. The chain combines TRBV27 with TRBJ2-3; D is undetermined. The CDR3 sequence is 13 residues long. Germline values: CDR1 MNHEY, CDR2 SMNVEV (reference sequence). The V end was cut by 5 bases, the J end by 2 bases, with 8 bases between. The CDR3 reads CASSTTDTDTQYF. The DNA for the CDR3 is TGTGCCAGCAGTACCACGGACACAGATACGCAGTATTTT.

This clonotype has just a few counts. The V call is TRBV10-3, the J call TRBJ2-5; 9 nucleotides agree with TRBD1. This CDR3 region has 15 residues. The germline gives CDR1 ENHRY, CDR2 SYGVKD. Losses at the gene ends were 7 bases for V and 6 bases for J; bases not matched to a gene: 12. The CDR3 spells CAIITGGYRGKTQYF. As DNA, the CDR3 is TGTGCCATCATCACAGGGGGCTACCGAGGAAAGACCCAGTACTTC.

This clonotype appeared a few times. The chain combines TRBV7-9 with TRBJ2-1; the D gene is possibly TRBD2 (6 bases). The V end was cut by 1 base, the J end by 15 bases, with 13 bases between. This CDR3 region has 12 residues. CDR1 SEHNR and CDR2 FQNEAQ come from the germline V gene (reference sequence). In nucleotides, the CDR3 is TGTGCCAGCAGCTTAGAAGGGACTCGGTGGTTCTTC. Its translation: CASSLEGTRWFF.

There are a few counts of this clonotype. The V gene is TRBV5-6, the J gene TRBJ1-2; D is undetermined. The V end was cut by 3 bases, the J end by 4 bases, with 13 bases between. The CDR3 length is 14 residues. The germline gives CDR1 SGHDT, CDR2 YYEEEE. The CDR3 bases are TGTGCCAGCAGCTCCGGGGTGGGGAGCTATGGCTACACCTTC. Translation gives CASSSGVGSYGYTF.

The rearrangement joins TRBV12-3 or TRBV12-4 to TRBJ2-7, with D possibly matching TRBD2 (7 bases). V was clipped by 6 bases and J by 4 bases, with 16 bases between them. The CDR3 has 14 residues. CDR3 protein: CASSKGGQIYEQYF. The CDR3 DNA reads TGTGCCAGCAGCAAGGGGGGGCAAATTTACGAGCAGTACTTC.

This clonotype was detected a few times. V and J are TRBV9 and TRBJ2-5, with D tentatively TRBD1 or TRBD2 (6 bases each). Per the germline V gene, CDR1 is SGDLS and CDR2 is YYNGEE. The CDR3 is 15 amino acids. Trimming took off 4 bases at V and 5 bases at J, with 18 bases between the two ends. The CDR3 protein is CASSPFSGDWETQYF. The CDR3 DNA reads TGTGCCAGCAGCCCATTTTCAGGGGACTGGGAGACCCAGTACTTC.

The chain's CDR3 is CASSQDLARYNEQFF. The CDR3 DNA is TGTGCCAGCAGCCAAGATCTAGCGAGGTACAATGAGCAGTTCTTC. The rearrangement joins TRBV3-1 to TRBJ2-1; the D gene is possibly TRBD2 (6 bases). Per the germline V gene, CDR1 is LGHDT and CDR2 is YNNKEL (reference sequence). V was shortened by 0 bases and J by 4 bases, with 10 bases between the two germline ends. CDR3 length equals 15 residues.

The table lists this clonotype with a few counts. This chain connects TRBV15 to TRBJ2-7, with 8 bases fitting TRBD1. The ends lost 2 bases at V and 0 bases at J; junction bases unmatched: 6. The CDR3 sequence is 16 residues long. Per the germline V gene, CDR1 is LNHNV and CDR2 is YYDKDF (reference sequence). The CDR3 coding sequence is TGTGCCACCAGCAGAATAGACAGGGGAGGCTCCTACGAGCAGTACTTC. Translating it yields CATSRIDRGGSYEQYF.

This clonotype occurred a few times. The V call is TRBV11-2, the J call TRBJ2-5; TRBD2 might be the D (6 bases). The DNA end is more similar to TRBJ2-1, so the J call may be wrong. Germline V gene lookup returns CDR1 SGHAT and CDR2 FQNNGV. The CDR3 has 15 residues. This CDR3 reads CASSYQEEGHNEQFF. The CDR3 nucleotides are TGTGCCAGCAGCTACCAGGAGGAGGGACACAATGAGCAGTTCTTC.

This clonotype has just a few counts. This sequence joins TRBV2 and TRBJ2-5, with a weak D call TRBD2 (5 bases). The V gene's germline CDR1 is SNHLY and CDR2 FYNNEI. This CDR3 has 12 residues. Trimming cost V 8 bases and J 3 bases, with 10 bases left between them. The CDR3 bases are TGTGCCAGCTTTGGACTTGAAGAGACCCAGTACTTC. It yields the protein CASFGLEETQYF.

The J gene is TRBJ2-5, the V gene TRBV7-2, with TRBD1 as a possible D gene (6 bases). This CDR3 is 14 amino acids long. The germline V gene has CDR1 SGHTA and CDR2 FQGNSA. The V end lost 3 bases, the J end lost 5 bases, and 13 bases lay between the germline ends. CDR3 DNA: TGTGCCAGCAGCTTGACAGGTCCGCGGGAGACCCAGTACTTC. The encoded protein is CASSLTGPRETQYF.

The J gene is TRBJ2-5, the V gene TRBV5-1; 7 bases match TRBD2. The J call could be wrong; TRBJ2-7 is a better fit for the DNA end. The germline V gene has CDR1 SGHRS and CDR2 YFSETQ. The CDR3 extends over 15 amino acids. As DNA, the CDR3 is TGCGCCAACACCGAGGGAGGGGCACCGGGCGACGAGCAGTACTTC. Protein sequence: CANTEGGAPGDEQYF.

The chain carries TRBV27 and TRBJ1-1; D ambiguous. There are 13 residues in the CDR3. V lost 8 bases and J lost 1, with 11 bases in between. The germline gives CDR1 MNHEY, CDR2 SMNVEV (reference sequence). The CDR3 is CASRERSNTEAFF. The CDR3 DNA is TGTGCCAGCCGGGAGAGGTCGAACACTGAAGCTTTCTTT.

The sample holds a few counts of this clonotype. The chain links TRBV15 to TRBJ2-5; D is ambiguous. V lost 0 bases, J lost 5 bases, and 16 bases lay in between. The CDR3 has 16 amino acids. Germline assignment: CDR1 LNHNV and CDR2 YYDKDF (reference sequence). The chain's CDR3 is CATSRDRWTLGETQYF. The CDR3 DNA reads TGTGCCACCAGCAGAGATCGATGGACCCTCGGGGAGACCCAGTACTTC.

This sequence joins TRBV15 and TRBJ1-1; D call uncertain. Deletions cut 0 bases from V and 6 bases from J, with 14 bases between. The germline gives CDR1 LNHNV, CDR2 YYDKDF (reference sequence). This CDR3 contains 15 residues. Here the CDR3 reads CATSRDRRAAPEAFF. The DNA of the CDR3 is TGTGCCACCAGCAGAGATCGTAGGGCCGCTCCTGAAGCTTTCTTT.

The chain joins TRBV5-5 to TRBJ1-1; D remains ambiguous. The CDR3 is 14 residues long. Germline CDR1 SGHKS, CDR2 YYEKEE (reference sequence). V dropped 4 bases and J dropped 4 bases, with 14 bases sitting between them. The CDR3 DNA is TGTGCCAGCAGCCGTCCCGGAGCCCCCACTGAAGCTTTCTTT. It specifies CASSRPGAPTEAFF.

This clonotype has more than one count but fewer than ten. The J gene is TRBJ2-1, the V gene TRBV29-1, with D perhaps TRBD1 or TRBD2 (6 bases each). CDR1 is SQVTM, CDR2 ANQGSEA, per germline. Trimming removed 7 bases from V and 0 bases from J, with 16 bases in between. There are 15 residues in the CDR3. CDR3 coding DNA: TGCAGCGCCGGGAGCCCGGGGGCCTCCTACAATGAGCAGTTCTTC. Its protein is CSAGSPGASYNEQFF.

This clonotype was found a few times. This chain joins TRBV20-1 and TRBJ2-5; maybe TRBD1 (6 bases). This CDR3 spans 14 amino acids. The germline gives CDR1 DFQATT, CDR2 SNEGSKA (reference sequence). The ends were cut back, 4 bases at V and 5 bases at J, with 17 bases in the middle. The chain's CDR3 is CSATRQGSEETQYF. CDR3 sequence (DNA): TGCAGTGCTACCCGGCAGGGGTCCGAGGAGACCCAGTACTTC.

This clonotype was seen ten or more times. This chain links TRBV9 with TRBJ2-1; D is possibly TRBD2 (5 bases). CDR1 and CDR2 (germline): SGDLS, YYNGEE. Trimming pared 0 bases from V and 9 bases from J, leaving 16 bases between. There are 15 residues in the CDR3. The CDR3: CASSVDEGWVPEQFF. As DNA, the CDR3 is TGTGCCAGCAGCGTAGACGAGGGTTGGGTCCCTGAGCAGTTCTTC.

The CDR3 DNA is TGTGCCAGCAGCGGGCACGGGGGTTCAGAGACCCAGTACTTC. Translating gives CASSGHGGSETQYF. V and J are TRBV9 and TRBJ2-5, with D perhaps TRBD2 (6 bases). There are 14 residues in the CDR3. Germline V gene lookup returns CDR1 SGDLS and CDR2 YYNGEE. V was shortened by 3 bases and J by 4 bases, with 13 bases between the two germline ends.

This clonotype was detected a few times. The V gene is TRBV10-3, the J gene TRBJ2-7, with TRBD2 matching over 10 bases. The CDR3 is 15 amino acids. Germline lookup yields CDR1 ENHRY and CDR2 SYGVKD. V gave up 4 bases and J gave up 7 bases; unmatched junction bases: 10. The CDR3 bases are TGTGCCATCAGTGCCACGCTAGCGGGAGCGGGGGAGCAGTACTTC. Its protein product is CAISATLAGAGEQYF.

The V gene is TRBV6-4, the J gene TRBJ2-5; D is unclear. The end of the DNA aligns better with TRBJ2-7, so the J call may be wrong. Germline V lookup: CDR1 MRHNA, CDR2 SNTAGT. The CDR3 extends over 12 amino acids. The CDR3 coding sequence is TGTGCCAGCACAACTCGAAGCCACGAGCAGTACTTC. This encodes CASTTRSHEQYF.

This clonotype was counted only a few times. CDR3 residues: CASSLDRQATYEQYF. DNA of the CDR3: TGTGCCAGCAGCTTAGACAGACAGGCGACCTACGAGCAGTACTTC. The J gene is TRBJ2-7, the V gene TRBV7-8, with D perhaps matching TRBD1 (6 bases). Deletions cut 1 base from V and 2 bases from J, with 12 bases between. The CDR3 is 15 residues long. Germline V lookup: CDR1 SGHVS, CDR2 FQNEAQ. Variable domain in full (rest from reference TRBV7-8 and TRBJ2-7): GAGVSQSPRYKVAKRGQDVALRCDPISGHVSLFWYQQALGQGPEFLTYFQNEAQLDKSGLPSDRFFAERPEGSVSTLKIQRTQQEDSAVYLCASSLDRQATYEQYFGPGTRLTVT.

This clonotype was seen a few times. CDR3 DNA sequence: TGTGCCATCAGTGACCCAGGGACGGGAAACACCATATATTTT. It encodes CAISDPGTGNTIYF. The chain combines TRBV10-3 with TRBJ1-3, with D possibly matching TRBD1 (5 bases). Germline V gene lookup returns CDR1 ENHRY and CDR2 SYGVKD. The CDR3 is made up of 14 amino acids. Trimming took off 3 bases at V and 4 bases at J, with 10 bases between the two ends.

This clonotype has only a few counts. The gene calls are TRBV4-2 and TRBJ2-7; D is ambiguous. From germline, CDR1 is LGHNA and CDR2 YNFKEQ. V was shortened by 1 base and J by 0 bases, with 13 bases between the two germline ends. The CDR3 spans 16 residues. In nucleotides, the CDR3 is TGTGCCAGCAGCCAAGGGGCCAGGTCAGACTCCTACGAGCAGTACTTC. It codes for CASSQGARSDSYEQYF.